The T cell receptor (beta chain) under discussion was sequenced for a study of cytomegalovirus exposure and HLA in healthy donors. Study outcomes and limitations: In an earlier analysis, productive rearrangement rates for most beta V segments clustered near 90% or 30%. Both high specificity and high sensitivity reportedly marked the classifier's diagnosis of cytomegalovirus status. Later, an analysis showed that TCR beta chains associated with HLA were more clonally expanded than others that were equally common.

The V end lost 0 bases, the J end lost 8 bases, and 10 bases lay between the germline ends. CDR1 KGHSH and CDR2 LQKENI come from the germline V gene. The CDR3 runs 13 residues. Nominally healthy donors were sampled, though unrecorded immune exposures were likely. A multiplex PCR was run with 60 Vbeta primers and 13 Jbeta primers. This table comes from immunoSEQ multiplex PCR, and its TCRdb copy is limited to in-frame clones, with some not included. The sample holds more than 100,000 clones, approximately 8.9% seen once. This clone was seen a few times. The antigen is not known. The source is a woman aged 40 to 50 in good health and CMV-seropositive. This chain links TRBV18 with TRBJ2-5, with D perhaps matching TRBD2 (6 bases). Sequenced material: PBMCs. Here the CDR3 DNA reads TGTGCCAGCTCACCACCTCGGCGGGAAACCCAGTACTTC. Translating it yields CASSPPRRETQYF.